This T cell receptor (beta chain) was documented in a study of blood T cells in healthy people across ages. Study-level findings and limits: Using unsorted PBMCs precluded a conclusive naive versus antigen-experienced comparison. When one million T cells were used, diversity estimates were thought to be underestimates. Long-lived donors had more naive CD4+ cells and higher diversity than aged donors.

The length of the CDR3 is 15 residues. CDR1 is PRHDT and CDR2 is FYEKMQ in the germline V gene (reference sequence). Losses at the gene ends were 3 bases for V and 0 bases for J; bases not matched to a gene: 4. The table lists this clonotype with a few counts. Its antigen is as yet unknown. Through a sample-barcoded 5' primer and a J-beta primer mix, a second PCR was run for roughly 6 to 11 cycles. No fewer than 2.5 million CDR3-containing paired-end reads came from each sample. TCRdb reprocessed the 5' RACE reads via MiXCR and lists one record per CDR3 protein. This table has around 800,000 distinct CDR3 sequences, 35% to 50% appearing once.

V usage is TRBV13 and J usage is TRBJ1-2; 7 bases line up with TRBD1. This sequence was found in a man at least 80 years old in good health. The sample taken for sequencing was blood. The CDR3 loop reads CASSLSTGTNYGYTF. CDR3 sequence (DNA): TGTGCCAGCAGCTTGTCGACAGGGACTAACTATGGCTACACCTTC.